This T cell receptor beta chain originates from a study of blood T cell repertoires in COVID-19. Study-level information: Sites across the United States, Italy and Spain contributed samples from acute and convalescent COVID-19.

The germline V gene encodes CDR1 SEHNR and CDR2 FQNEAQ (reference sequence). V was cut by 1 base and J by 5 bases, with 6 bases left in between. This CDR3 has 13 amino acids. Original analysis: Reference gene primer amplification yielded estimated nucleated cell counts. Using immunoSEQ multiplex PCR, the repertoire was profiled, and TCRdb retains in-frame clones only, with some absent. V and J calls and clone size come straight from that table; D and trimming were deduced from the DNA. The data show some 40,000 clones, 88% seen once. V is TRBV7-9 and J is TRBJ2-1; D remains unclear. The material sequenced was peripheral blood. The receptor's source is a man between 65 and 85 years old with acute or convalescent COVID-19. The CDR3 nucleotides are TGTGCCAGCAGCTTAGGGCTGGACAATGAGCAGTTCTTC. Its protein is CASSLGLDNEQFF.